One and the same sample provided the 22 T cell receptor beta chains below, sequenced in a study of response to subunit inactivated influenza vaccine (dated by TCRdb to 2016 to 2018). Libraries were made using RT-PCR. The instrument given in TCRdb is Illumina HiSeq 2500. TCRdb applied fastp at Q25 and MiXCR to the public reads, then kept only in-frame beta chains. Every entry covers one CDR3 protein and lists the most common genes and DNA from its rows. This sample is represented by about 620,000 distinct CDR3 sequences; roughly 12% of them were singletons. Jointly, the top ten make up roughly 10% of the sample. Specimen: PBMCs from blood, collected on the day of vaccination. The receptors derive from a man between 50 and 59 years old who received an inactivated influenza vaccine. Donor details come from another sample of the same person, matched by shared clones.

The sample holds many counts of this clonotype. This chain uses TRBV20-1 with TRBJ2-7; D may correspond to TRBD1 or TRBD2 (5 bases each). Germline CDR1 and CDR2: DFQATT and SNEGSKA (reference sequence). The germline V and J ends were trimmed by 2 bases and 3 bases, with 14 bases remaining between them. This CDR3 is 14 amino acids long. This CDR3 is CSARPGRMFYEQYF. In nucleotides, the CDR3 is TGCAGTGCTAGACCGGGACGGATGTTCTACGAGCAGTACTTC.

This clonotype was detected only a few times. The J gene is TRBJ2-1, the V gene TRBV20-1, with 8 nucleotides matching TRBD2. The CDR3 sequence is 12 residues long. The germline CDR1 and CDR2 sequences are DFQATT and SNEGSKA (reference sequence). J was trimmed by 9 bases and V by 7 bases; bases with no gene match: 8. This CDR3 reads CSGVVGRGEQFF. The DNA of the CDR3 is TGCAGTGGGGTGGTCGGGAGGGGTGAGCAGTTCTTC.

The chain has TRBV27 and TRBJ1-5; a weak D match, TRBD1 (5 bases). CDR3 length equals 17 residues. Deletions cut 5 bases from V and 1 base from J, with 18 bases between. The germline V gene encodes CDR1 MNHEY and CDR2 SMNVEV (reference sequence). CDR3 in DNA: TGTGCCAGCAGTCCCCTAGGCTCGGGGGAAAGCAATCAGCCCCAGCATTTT. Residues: CASSPLGSGESNQPQHF.

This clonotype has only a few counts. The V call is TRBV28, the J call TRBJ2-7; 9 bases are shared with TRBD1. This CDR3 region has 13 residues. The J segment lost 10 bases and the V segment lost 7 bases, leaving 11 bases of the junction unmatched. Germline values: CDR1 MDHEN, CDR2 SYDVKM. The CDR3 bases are TGTGCCAGCAACCTGAACAGGGGGCGCGCCCAGTACTTC. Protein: CASNLNRGRAQYF.

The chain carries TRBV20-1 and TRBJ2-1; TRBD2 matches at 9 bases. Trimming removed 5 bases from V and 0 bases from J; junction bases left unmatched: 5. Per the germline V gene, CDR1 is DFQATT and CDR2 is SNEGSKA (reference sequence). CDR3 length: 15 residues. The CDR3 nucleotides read TGCAGTGCTTTAGCGGGAGTTAGCTCCTACAATGAGCAGTTCTTC. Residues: CSALAGVSSYNEQFF.

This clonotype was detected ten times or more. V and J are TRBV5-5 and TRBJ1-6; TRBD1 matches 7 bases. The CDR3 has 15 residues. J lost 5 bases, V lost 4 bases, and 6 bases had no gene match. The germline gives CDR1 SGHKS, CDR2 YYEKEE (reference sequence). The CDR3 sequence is CASSRGTANNSPLHF. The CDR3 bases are TGTGCCAGCAGCCGCGGGACAGCGAATAATTCACCCCTCCACTTT. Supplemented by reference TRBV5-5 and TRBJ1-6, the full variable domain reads DAGVTQSPTHLIKTRGQQVTLRCSPISGHKSVSWYQQVLGQGPQFIFQYYEKEERGRGNFPDRFSARQFPNYSSELNVNALLLGDSALYLCASSRGTANNSPLHFGNGTRLTVT.

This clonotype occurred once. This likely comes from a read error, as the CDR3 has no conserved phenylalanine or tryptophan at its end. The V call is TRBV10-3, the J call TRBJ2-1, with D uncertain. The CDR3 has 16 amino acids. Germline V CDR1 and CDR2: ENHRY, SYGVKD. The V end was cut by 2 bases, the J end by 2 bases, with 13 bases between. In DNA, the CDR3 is TGTGCCATCAGTGAGCGGGCAGCCAACCCCTACAATGAGCAGTTCGTC. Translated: CAISERAANPYNEQFV.

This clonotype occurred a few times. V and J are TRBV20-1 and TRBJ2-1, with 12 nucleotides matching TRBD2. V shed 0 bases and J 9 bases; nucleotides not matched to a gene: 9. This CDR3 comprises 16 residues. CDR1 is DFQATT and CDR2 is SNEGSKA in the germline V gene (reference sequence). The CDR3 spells CSARDLPGLAGIEQFF. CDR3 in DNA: TGCAGTGCTAGAGATCTCCCCGGACTAGCGGGAATTGAGCAGTTCTTC.

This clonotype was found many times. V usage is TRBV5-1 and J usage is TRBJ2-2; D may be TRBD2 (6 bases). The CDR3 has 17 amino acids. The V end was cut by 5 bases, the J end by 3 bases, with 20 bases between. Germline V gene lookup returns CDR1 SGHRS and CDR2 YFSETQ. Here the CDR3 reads CASRSLGPGTHTGELFF. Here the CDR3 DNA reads TGCGCCAGCAGATCCTTGGGACCCGGGACTCACACCGGGGAGCTGTTTTTT.

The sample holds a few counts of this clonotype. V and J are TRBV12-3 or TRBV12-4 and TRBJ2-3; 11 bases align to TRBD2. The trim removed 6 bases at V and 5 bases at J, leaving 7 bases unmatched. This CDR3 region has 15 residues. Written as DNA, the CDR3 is TGTGCCAGCAGGGGTAGCGGGGGGGGTTTAGATACGCAGTATTTT. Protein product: CASRGSGGGLDTQYF.

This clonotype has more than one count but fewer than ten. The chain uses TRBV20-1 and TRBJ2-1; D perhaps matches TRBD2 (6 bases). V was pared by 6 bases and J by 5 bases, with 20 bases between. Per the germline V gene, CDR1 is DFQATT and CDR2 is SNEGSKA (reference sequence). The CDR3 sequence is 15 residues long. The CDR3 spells CSAQDGRGFHNEQFF. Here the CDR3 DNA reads TGCAGTGCCCAAGACGGGAGAGGGTTCCACAATGAGCAGTTCTTC.

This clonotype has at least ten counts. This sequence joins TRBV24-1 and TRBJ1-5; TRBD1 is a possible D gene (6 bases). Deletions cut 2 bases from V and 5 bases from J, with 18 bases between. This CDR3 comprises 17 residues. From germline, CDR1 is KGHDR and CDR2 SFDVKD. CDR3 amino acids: CATSDSRTGTSYQPQHF. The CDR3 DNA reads TGTGCCACCAGTGATTCCCGTACCGGGACAAGCTATCAGCCCCAGCATTTT.

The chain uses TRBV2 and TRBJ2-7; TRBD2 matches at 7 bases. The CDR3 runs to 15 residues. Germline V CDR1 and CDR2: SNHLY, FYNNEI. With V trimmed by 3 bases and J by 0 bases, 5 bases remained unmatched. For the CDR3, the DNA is TGTGCCAGCAGTGATAGCGGGCGGAGCTCCTACGAGCAGTACTTC. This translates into CASSDSGRSSYEQYF. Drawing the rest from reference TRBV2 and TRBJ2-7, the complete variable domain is EPEVTQTPSHQVTQMGQEVILRCVPISNHLYFYWYRQILGQKVEFLVSFYNNEISEKSEIFDDQFSVERPDGSNFTLKIRSTKLEDSAMYFCASSDSGRSSYEQYFGPGTRLTVT.

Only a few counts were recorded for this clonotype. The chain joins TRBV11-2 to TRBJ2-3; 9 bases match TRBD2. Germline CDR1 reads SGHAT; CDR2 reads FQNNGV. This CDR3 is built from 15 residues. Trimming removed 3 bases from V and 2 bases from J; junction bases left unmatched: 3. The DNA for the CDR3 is TGTGCCAGCAGCTTTGGCGGGAGGGCCACAGATACGCAGTATTTT. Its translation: CASSFGGRATDTQYF.

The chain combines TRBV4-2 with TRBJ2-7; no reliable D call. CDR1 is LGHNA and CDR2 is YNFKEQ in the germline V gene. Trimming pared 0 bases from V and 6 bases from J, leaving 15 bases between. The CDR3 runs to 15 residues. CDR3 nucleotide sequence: TGTGCCAGCAGCCAAGATCGTCTAGTAACCGCCGAGCAGTACTTC. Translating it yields CASSQDRLVTAEQYF.

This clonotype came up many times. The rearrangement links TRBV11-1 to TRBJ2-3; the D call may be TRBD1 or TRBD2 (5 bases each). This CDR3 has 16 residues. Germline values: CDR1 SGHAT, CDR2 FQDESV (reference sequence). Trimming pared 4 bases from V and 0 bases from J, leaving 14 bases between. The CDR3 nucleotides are TGTGCCAGCAGCTACCGGGACGGAGACAGCACAGATACGCAGTATTTT. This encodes CASSYRDGDSTDTQYF. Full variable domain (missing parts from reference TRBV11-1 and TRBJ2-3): EAEVAQSPRYKITEKSQAVAFWCDPISGHATLYWYRQILGQGPELLVQFQDESVVDDSQLPKDRFSAERLKGVDSTLKIQPAELGDSAMYLCASSYRDGDSTDTQYFGPGTRLTVL.

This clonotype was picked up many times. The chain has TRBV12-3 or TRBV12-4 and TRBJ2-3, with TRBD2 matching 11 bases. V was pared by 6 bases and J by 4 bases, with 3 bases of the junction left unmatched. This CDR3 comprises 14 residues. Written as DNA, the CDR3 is TGTGCCAGCAGCACTAGCGGGGGTGCAGATACGCAGTATTTT. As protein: CASSTSGGADTQYF.

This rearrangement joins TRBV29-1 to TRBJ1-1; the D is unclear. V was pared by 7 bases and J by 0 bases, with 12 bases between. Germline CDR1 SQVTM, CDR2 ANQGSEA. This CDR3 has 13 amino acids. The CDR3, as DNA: TGCAGCGCCCAGACGACTCTGAACACTGAAGCTTTCTTT. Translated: CSAQTTLNTEAFF.

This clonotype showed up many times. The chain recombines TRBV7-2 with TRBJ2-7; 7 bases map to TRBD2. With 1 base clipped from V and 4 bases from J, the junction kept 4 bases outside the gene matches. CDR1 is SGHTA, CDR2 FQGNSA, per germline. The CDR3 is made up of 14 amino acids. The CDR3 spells CASSLGLAVYEQYF. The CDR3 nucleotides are TGTGCCAGCAGCTTAGGGCTAGCGGTTTACGAGCAGTACTTC.

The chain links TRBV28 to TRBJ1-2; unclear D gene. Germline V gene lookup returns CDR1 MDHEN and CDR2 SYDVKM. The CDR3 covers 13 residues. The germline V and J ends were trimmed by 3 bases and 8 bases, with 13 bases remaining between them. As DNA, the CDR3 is TGTGCCAGCAGTTTGGCCATTCGGCAGGGCTACACCTTC. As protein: CASSLAIRQGYTF.

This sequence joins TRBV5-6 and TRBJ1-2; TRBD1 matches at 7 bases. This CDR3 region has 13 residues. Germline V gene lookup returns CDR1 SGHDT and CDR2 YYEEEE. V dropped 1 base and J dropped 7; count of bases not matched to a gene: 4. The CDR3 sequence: CASSLRGQGGYTF. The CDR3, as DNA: TGTGCCAGCAGCTTGAGGGGGCAGGGTGGCTACACCTTC.

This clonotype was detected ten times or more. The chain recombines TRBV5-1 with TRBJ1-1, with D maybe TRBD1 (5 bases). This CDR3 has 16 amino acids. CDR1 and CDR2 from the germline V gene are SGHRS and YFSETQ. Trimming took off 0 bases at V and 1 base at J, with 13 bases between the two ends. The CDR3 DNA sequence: TGCGCCAGCAGCTTGGGGAGCGGGGGAGGGAACACTGAAGCTTTCTTT. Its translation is CASSLGSGGGNTEAFF. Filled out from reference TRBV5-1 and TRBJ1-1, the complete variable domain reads KAGVTQTPRYLIKTRGQQVTLSCSPISGHRSVSWYQQTPGQGLQFLFEYFSETQRNKGNFPGRFSGRQFSNSRSEMNVSTLELGDSALYLCASSLGSGGGNTEAFFGQGTRLTVV.